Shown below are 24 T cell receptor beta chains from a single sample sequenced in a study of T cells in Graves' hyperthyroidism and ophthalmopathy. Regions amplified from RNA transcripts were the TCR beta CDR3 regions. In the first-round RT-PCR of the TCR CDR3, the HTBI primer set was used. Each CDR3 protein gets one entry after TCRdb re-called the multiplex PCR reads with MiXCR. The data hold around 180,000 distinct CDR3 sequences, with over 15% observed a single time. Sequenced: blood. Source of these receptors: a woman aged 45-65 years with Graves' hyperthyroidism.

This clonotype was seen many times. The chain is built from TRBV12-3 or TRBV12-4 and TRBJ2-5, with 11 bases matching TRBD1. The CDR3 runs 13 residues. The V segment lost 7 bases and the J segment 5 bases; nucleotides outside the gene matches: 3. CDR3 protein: CASTRDRGETQYF. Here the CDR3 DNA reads TGTGCCAGCACCCGGGACAGGGGGGAGACCCAGTACTTC.

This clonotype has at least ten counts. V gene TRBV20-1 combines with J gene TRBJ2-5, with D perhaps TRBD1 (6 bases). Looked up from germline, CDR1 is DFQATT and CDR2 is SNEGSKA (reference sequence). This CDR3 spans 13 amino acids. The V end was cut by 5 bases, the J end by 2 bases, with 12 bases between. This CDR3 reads CSAVDSVQETQYF. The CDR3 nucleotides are TGCAGTGCTGTGGACAGCGTACAAGAGACCCAGTACTTC.

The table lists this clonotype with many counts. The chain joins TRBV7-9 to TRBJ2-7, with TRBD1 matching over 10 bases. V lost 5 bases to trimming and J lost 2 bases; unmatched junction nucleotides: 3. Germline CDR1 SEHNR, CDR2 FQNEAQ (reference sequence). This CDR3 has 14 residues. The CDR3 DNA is TGTGCCAGCAGCGTGACAGGGGGCCCCTACGAGCAGTACTTC. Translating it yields CASSVTGGPYEQYF.

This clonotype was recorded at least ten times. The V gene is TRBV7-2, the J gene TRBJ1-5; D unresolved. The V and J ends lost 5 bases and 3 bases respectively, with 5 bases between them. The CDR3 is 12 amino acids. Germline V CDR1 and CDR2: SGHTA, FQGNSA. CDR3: CASSPPNQPQHF. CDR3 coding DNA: TGTGCCAGCAGCCCCCCCAATCAGCCCCAGCATTTT.

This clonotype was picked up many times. The CDR3 spells CASREEGAAGEQYF. In DNA, the CDR3 is TGCGCCTCCCGGGAGGAGGGGGCAGCGGGGGAGCAGTACTTC. This chain uses TRBV5-1 with TRBJ2-7, with D perhaps TRBD1 or TRBD2 (7 bases each). The germline V and J ends were trimmed by 10 bases and 7 bases, with 24 bases remaining between them. Germline CDR1 reads SGHRS; CDR2 reads YFSETQ. The CDR3 extends over 14 amino acids.

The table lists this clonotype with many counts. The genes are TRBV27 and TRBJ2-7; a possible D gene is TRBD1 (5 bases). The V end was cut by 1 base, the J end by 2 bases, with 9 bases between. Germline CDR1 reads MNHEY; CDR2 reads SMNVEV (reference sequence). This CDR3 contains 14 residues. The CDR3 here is CASSLYVGPYEQYF. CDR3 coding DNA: TGTGCCAGCAGTTTATACGTGGGGCCCTACGAGCAGTACTTC.

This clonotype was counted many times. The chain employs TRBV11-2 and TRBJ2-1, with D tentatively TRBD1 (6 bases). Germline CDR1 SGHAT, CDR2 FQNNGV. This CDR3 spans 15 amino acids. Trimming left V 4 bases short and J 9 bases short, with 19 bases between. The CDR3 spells CASSSDRPPLGEQFF. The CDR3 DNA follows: TGTGCCAGCAGCTCCGACAGGCCCCCGCTGGGTGAGCAGTTCTTC.

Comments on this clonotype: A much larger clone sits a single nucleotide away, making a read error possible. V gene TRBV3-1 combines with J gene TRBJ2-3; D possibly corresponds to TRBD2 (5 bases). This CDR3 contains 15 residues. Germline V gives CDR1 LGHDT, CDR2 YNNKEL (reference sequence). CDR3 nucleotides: TGTACCAGCAGCCAAGAAAGCTCCCGAGGGGATACGCAGTATTTT. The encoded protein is CTSSQESSRGDTQYF.

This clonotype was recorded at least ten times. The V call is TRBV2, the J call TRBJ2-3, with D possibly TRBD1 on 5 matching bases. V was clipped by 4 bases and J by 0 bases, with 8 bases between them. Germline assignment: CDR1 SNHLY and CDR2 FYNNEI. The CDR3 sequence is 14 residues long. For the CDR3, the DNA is TGTGCCAGCAGTGGACAGAGCAGCACAGATACGCAGTATTTT. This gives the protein CASSGQSSTDTQYF.

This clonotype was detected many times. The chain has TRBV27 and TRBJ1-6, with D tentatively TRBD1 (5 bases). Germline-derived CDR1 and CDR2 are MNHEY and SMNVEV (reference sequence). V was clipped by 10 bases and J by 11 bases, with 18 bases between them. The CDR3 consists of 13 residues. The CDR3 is CATGASLLTPLHF. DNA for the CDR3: TGTGCCACTGGGGCCTCGCTATTGACACCCCTCCACTTT.

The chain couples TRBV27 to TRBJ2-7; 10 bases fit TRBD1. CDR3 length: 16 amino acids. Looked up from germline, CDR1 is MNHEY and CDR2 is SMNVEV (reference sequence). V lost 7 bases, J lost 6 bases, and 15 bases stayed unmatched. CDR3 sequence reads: CASIIECRDRGSEQYF. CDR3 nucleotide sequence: TGTGCCAGCATAATTGAGTGTCGGGACAGGGGTAGCGAGCAGTACTTC.

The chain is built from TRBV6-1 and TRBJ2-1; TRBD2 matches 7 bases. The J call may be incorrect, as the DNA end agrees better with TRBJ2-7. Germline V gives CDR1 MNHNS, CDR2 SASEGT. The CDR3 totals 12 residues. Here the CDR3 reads CATSLAINEQYF. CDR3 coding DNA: TGTGCCACATCACTAGCGATAAATGAGCAGTACTTC.

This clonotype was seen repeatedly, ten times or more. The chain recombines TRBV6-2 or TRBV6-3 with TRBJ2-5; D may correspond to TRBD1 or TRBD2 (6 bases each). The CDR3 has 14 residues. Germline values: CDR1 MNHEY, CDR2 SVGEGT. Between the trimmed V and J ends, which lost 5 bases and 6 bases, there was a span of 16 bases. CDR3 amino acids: CASSVGGPEQTQYF. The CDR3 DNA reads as TGTGCCAGCAGTGTTGGGGGGCCGGAACAGACCCAGTACTTC.

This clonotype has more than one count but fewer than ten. Written as DNA, the CDR3 is TGTGCCAGCAGCTTTTTCTGGTTTTACGGGGCCGACGGACGATGTTTCCTGGGGCAGTACTTC. This encodes CASSFFWFYGADGRCFLGQYF. V and J are TRBV7-2 and TRBJ2-7; D may match TRBD1 or TRBD2 (5 bases each). The CDR3 consists of 21 residues. V was clipped by 3 bases and J by 9 bases, with 39 bases between them. CDR1 is SGHTA and CDR2 is FQGNSA in the germline V gene.

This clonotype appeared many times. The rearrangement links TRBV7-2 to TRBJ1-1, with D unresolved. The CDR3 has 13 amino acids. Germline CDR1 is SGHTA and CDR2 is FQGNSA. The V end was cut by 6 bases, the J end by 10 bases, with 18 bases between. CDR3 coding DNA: TGTGCCAGCAGGCTACCTCCACAGCCTGGAGCTTTCTTT. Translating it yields CASRLPPQPGAFF.

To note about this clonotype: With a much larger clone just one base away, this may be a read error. The CDR3, as DNA: TGCGCCAGCGGCTTGTTTTCAGATACGCAGTATTTT. Its protein is CASGLFSDTQYF. The J gene is TRBJ2-3, the V gene TRBV5-1; D not resolved. Germline V lookup: CDR1 SGHRS, CDR2 YFSETQ. The length of the CDR3 is 12 residues.

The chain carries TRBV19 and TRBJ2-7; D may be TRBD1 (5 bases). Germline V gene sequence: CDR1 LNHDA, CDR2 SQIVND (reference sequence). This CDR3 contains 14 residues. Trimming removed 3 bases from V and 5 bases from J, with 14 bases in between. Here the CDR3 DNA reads TGTGCCAGTAGTATTAGAGCGTGGGGCCACGAGCAGTACTTC. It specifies CASSIRAWGHEQYF.

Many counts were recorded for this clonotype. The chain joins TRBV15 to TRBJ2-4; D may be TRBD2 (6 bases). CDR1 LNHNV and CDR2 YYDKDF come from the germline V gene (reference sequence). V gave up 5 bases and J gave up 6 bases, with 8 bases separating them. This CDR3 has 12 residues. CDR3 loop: CATSVGLNIQYF. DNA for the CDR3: TGTGCCACCAGCGTGGGACTAAACATTCAGTACTTC.

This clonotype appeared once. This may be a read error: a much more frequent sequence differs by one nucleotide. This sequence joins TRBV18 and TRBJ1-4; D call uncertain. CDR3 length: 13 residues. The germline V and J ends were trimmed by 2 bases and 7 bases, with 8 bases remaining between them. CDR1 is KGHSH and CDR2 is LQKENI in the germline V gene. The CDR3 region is CASSPRVLEKLFF. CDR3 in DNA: TGTGCCAGCTCACCAAGGGTCCTTGAAAAACTGTTTTTT.

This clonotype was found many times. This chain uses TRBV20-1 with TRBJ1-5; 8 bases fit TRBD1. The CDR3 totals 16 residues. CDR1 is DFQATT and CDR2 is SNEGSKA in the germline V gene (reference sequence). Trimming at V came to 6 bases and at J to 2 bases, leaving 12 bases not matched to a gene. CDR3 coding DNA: TGCAGTGCCACCGACAGGGGAGGATATGGCAATCAGCCCCAGCATTTT. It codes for CSATDRGGYGNQPQHF.

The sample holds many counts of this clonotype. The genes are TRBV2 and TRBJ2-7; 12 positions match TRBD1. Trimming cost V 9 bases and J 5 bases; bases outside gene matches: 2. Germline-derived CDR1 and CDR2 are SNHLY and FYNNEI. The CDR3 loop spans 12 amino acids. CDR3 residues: CARGQGADEQYF. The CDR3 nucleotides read TGTGCCAGGGGACAGGGGGCAGACGAGCAGTACTTC. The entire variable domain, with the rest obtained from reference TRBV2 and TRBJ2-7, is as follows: EPEVTQTPSHQVTQMGQEVILRCVPISNHLYFYWYRQILGQKVEFLVSFYNNEISEKSEIFDDQFSVERPDGSNFTLKIRSTKLEDSAMYFCARGQGADEQYFGPGTRLTVT.

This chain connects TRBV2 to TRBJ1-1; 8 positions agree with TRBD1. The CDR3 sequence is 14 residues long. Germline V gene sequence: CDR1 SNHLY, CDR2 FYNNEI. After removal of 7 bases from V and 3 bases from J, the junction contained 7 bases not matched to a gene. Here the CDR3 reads CASNPGGSHTEAFF. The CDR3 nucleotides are TGTGCCAGCAACCCAGGGGGCTCCCACACTGAAGCTTTCTTT.

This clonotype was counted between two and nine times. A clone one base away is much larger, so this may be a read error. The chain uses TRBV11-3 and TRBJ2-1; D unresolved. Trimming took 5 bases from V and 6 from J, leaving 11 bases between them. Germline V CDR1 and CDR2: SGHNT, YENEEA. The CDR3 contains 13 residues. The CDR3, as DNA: TGTGCCAGCAGCCTATTGGGCCCCAATGAGCAGTTCTTC. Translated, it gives CASSLLGPNEQFF. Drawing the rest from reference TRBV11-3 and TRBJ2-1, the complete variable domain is EAGVVQSPRYKIIEKKQPVAFWCNPISGHNTLYWYLQNLGQGPELLIRYENEEAVDDSQLPKDRFSAERLKGVDSTLKIQPAELGDSAVYLCASSLLGPNEQFFGPGTRLTVL.

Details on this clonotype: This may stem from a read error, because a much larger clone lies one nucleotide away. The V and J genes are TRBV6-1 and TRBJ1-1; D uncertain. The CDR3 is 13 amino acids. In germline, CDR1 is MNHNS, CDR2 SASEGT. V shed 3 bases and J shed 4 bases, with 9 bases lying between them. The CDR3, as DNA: TGTGCCAGCAGTGATGATCAATTCACTGAAGCTTTCTTT. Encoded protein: CASSDDQFTEAFF.